This entry is about one TCR beta chain. The sample is drawn from a study of shared clonotypes between healthy human individuals. Trimming took 6 bases from V and 5 from J, leaving 13 bases between them. The CDR3 length is 12 residues. Germline CDR1 reads SQVTM; CDR2 reads ANQGSEA. Each cell subset's genomic DNA was divided evenly among several immunoSEQ plates. The protocol was immunoSEQ multiplex PCR, while the TCRdb copy is restricted to in-frame clones and leaves out a portion. The sample contains about 2.1 million clones, 93% of which appear only once. Terminally differentiated effector memory CD45RA+ cells were excluded from the naive CD8 cells, which were CD45RO-negative and positively selected for CCR7.

The specimen was naive CD8+ T cells from PBMCs. This chain links TRBV29-1 with TRBJ1-2; no reliable D call. The receptor's source is a man aged 18 to 29 in good health. Some clones in this sample may be carry-over from other donors' samples. The CDR3 is CSVLDLRYGYTF. The CDR3 bases are TGCAGCGTCCTGGATTTGCGGTATGGCTACACCTTC. Combining the CDR3 with reference TRBV29-1 and TRBJ1-2 gives the whole variable domain SAVISQKPSRDICQRGTSLTIQCQVDSQVTMMFWYRQQPGQSLTLIATANQGSEATYESGFVIDKFPISRPNLTFSTLTVSNMSPEDSSIYLCSVLDLRYGYTFGSGTRLTVV.